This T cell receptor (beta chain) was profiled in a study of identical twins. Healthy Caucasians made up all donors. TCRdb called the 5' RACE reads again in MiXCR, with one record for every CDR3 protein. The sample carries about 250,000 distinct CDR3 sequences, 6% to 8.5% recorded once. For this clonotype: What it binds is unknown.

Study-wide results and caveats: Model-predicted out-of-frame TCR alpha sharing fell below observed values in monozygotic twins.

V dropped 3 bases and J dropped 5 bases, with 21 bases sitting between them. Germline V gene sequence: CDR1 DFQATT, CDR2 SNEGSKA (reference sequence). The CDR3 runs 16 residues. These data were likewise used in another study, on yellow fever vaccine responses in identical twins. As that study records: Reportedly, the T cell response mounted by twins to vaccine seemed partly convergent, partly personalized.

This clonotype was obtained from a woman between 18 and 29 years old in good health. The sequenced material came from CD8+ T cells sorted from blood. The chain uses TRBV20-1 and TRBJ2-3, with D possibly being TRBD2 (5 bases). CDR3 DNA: TGCAGTGCTAGGGCCTCCGGGGAGCGTGTCATAGATACGCAGTATTTT. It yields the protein CSARASGERVIDTQYF.